This T cell receptor (beta chain) emerged from a study of blood T cell repertoires in COVID-19. Turning to the study itself: Samples taken during acute and convalescent COVID-19 were collected in the United States, Italy and Spain. PBMCs, B-cell-depleted T cells, or T cells provided the cDNA or gDNA that made up the material.

This clone was detected only once. Original processing methods: Reference gene primer amplification in the assay estimated nucleated cell counts. Sequencing was performed with immunoSEQ multiplex PCR; in TCRdb, only in-frame clones are kept and a portion is missing. That table gives V, J and clone size, and the DNA gave D and trimming. The table has about 140,000 clones, approximately 85% seen once. The germline CDR1 and CDR2 sequences are LNHDA and SQIVND (reference sequence). V shed 9 bases and J 6 bases; nucleotides not matched to a gene: 9. The CDR3 runs to 14 residues. This TCR was sampled from a man over 45 with acute or convalescent COVID-19. Sample: peripheral blood. The gene calls are TRBV19 and TRBJ2-3; 10 bases are shared with TRBD2. CDR3 region: CASELAGGRDTQYF. DNA of the CDR3: TGTGCCAGCGAATTAGCGGGAGGCCGGGATACGCAGTATTTT.